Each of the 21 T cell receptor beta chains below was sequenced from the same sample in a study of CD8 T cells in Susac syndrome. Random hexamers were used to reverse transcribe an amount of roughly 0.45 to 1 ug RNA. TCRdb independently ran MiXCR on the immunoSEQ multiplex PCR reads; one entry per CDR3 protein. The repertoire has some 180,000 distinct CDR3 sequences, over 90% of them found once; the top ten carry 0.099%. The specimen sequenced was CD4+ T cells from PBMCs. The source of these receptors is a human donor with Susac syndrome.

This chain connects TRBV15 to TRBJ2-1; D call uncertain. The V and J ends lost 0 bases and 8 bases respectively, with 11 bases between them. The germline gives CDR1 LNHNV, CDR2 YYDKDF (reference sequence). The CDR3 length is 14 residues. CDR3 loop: CATSRDRVIDEQFF. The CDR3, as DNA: TGTGCCACCAGCAGAGATAGGGTTATCGATGAGCAGTTCTTC.

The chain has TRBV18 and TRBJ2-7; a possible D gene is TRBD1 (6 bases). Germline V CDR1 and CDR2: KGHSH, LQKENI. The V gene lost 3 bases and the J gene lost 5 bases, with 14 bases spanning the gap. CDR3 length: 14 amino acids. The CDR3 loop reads CASSPTTGLHEQYF. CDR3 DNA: TGTGCCAGCTCACCTACAACAGGGTTACACGAGCAGTACTTC.

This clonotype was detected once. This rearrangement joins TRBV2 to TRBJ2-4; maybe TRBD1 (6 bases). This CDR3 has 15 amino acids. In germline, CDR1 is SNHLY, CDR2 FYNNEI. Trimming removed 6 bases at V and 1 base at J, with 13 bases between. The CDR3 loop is CASRTYRDAKNIQYF. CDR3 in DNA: TGTGCCAGCAGAACATACAGGGATGCCAAAAACATTCAGTACTTC.

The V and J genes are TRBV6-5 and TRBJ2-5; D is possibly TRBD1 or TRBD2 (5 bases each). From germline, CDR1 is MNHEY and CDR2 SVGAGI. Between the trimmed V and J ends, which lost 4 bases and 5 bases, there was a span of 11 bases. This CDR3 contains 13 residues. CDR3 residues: CASSSTEGETQYF. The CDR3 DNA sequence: TGTGCCAGCAGTTCCACAGAGGGGGAGACCCAGTACTTC.

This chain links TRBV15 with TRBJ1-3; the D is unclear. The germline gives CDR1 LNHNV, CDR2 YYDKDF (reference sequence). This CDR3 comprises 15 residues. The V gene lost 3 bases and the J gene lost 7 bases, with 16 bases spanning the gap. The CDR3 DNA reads TGTGCCACCAGCAGTACGCGGGCTTCAGAGAACACCATATATTTT. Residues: CATSSTRASENTIYF.

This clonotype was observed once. The CDR3 loop is CASSSLPSSGGKETQYF. CDR3 sequence (DNA): TGTGCCAGCAGCTCATTACCCTCTAGCGGGGGTAAAGAGACCCAGTACTTC. This rearrangement joins TRBV7-2 to TRBJ2-5; the match to TRBD2 covers 10 bases. The J segment lost 3 bases and the V segment lost 4 bases, leaving 11 bases of the junction unmatched. The V gene's germline CDR1 is SGHTA and CDR2 FQGNSA. This CDR3 is 17 amino acids long. The full variable domain, in which reference TRBV7-2 and TRBJ2-5 provide the parts outside the CDR3, is GAGVSQSPSNKVTEKGKDVELRCDPISGHTALYWYRQSLGQGLEFLIYFQGNSAPDKSGLPSDRFSAERTGGSVSTLTIQRTQQEDSAVYLCASSSLPSSGGKETQYFGPGTRLLVL.

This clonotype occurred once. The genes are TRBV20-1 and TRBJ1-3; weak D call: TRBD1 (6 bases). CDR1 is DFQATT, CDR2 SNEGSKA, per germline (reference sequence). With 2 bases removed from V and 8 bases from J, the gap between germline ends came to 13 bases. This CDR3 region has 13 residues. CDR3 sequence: CSARSQGGDTIYF. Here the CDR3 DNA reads TGCAGTGCTAGATCCCAAGGGGGAGACACCATATATTTT.

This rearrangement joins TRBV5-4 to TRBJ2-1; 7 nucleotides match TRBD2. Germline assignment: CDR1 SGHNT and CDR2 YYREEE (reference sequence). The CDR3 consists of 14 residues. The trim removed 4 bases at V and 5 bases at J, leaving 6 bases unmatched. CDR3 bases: TGTGCCAGCAGCCCCCGGGAGGCTAACAATGAGCAGTTCTTC. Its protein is CASSPREANNEQFF.

The CDR3 loop reads CASSQENRNYGYTF. The CDR3 DNA is TGCGCCAGCAGCCAAGAAAACCGGAACTATGGCTACACCTTC. This rearrangement joins TRBV4-3 to TRBJ1-2; unclear D gene. Germline CDR1 and CDR2: LGHNA and YSLEER. V was cut by 0 bases and J by 2 bases, with 7 bases left in between. CDR3 size: 14 residues.

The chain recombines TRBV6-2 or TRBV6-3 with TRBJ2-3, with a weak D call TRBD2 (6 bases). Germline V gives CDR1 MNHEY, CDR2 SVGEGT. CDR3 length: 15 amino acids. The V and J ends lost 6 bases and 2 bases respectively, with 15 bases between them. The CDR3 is CASSPQEGNTDTQYF. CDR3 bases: TGTGCCAGCAGCCCCCAGGAGGGGAACACAGATACGCAGTATTTT.

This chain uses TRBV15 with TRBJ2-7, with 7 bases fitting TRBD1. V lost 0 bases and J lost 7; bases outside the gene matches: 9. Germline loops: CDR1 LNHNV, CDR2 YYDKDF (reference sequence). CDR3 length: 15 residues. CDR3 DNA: TGTGCCACCAGCAGAGATCTGGCAGGGGGTGGGGAGCAGTACTTC. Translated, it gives CATSRDLAGGGEQYF.

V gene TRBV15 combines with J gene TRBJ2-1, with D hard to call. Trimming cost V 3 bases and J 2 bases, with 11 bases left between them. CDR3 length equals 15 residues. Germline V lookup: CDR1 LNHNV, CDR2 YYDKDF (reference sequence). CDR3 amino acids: CATSSWRKAYNEQFF. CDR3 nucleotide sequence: TGTGCCACCAGCAGCTGGCGAAAAGCCTACAATGAGCAGTTCTTC.

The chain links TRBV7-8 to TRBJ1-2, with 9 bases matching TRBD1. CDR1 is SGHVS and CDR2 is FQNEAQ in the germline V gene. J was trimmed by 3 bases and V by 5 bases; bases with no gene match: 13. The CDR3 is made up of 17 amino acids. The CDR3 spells CASSQIGTGPSDYGYTF. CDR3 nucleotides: TGTGCCAGCAGCCAAATCGGGACAGGGCCGAGTGACTATGGCTACACCTTC.

The CDR3 protein is CAISDSGRAAYEQYF. The CDR3, as DNA: TGTGCCATCAGTGATAGCGGGAGGGCTGCCTACGAGCAGTACTTC. The V and J genes are TRBV10-3 and TRBJ2-7; 11 bases map to TRBD2. Per the germline V gene, CDR1 is ENHRY and CDR2 is SYGVKD. The trim removed 3 bases at V and 2 bases at J, leaving 3 bases unmatched. The CDR3 covers 15 residues.

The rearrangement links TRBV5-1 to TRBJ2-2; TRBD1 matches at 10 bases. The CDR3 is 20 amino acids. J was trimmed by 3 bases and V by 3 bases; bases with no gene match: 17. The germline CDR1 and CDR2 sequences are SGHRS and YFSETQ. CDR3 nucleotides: TGCGCCAGCAGCTCCCCCTCGTCGGGACAGGGGAGTCGGTACACCGGGGAGCTGTTTTTT. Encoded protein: CASSSPSSGQGSRYTGELFF.

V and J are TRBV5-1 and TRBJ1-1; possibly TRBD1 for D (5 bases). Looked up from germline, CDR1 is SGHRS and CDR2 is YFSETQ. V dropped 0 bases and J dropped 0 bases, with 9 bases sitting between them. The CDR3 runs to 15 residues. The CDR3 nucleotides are TGCGCCAGCAGCTTGGGAGGGGCCCTGAACACTGAAGCTTTCTTT. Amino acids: CASSLGGALNTEAFF.

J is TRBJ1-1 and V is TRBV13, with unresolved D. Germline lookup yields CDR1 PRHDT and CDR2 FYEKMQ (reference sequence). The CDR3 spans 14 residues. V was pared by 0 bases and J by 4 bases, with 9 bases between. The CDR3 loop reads CASSLGPVGTEAFF. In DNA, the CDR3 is TGTGCCAGCAGCTTAGGCCCCGTCGGCACTGAAGCTTTCTTT.

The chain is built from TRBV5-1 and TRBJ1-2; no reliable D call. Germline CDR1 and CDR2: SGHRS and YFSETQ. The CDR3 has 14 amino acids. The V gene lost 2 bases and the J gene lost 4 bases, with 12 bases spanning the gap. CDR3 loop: CASSLRMATYGYTF. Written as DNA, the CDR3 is TGCGCCAGCAGCTTACGCATGGCCACCTATGGCTACACCTTC.

This CDR3 reads CASSGTVGYAEKLFF. The DNA for the CDR3 is TGTGCCAGCAGTGGGACAGTGGGCTACGCCGAAAAACTGTTTTTT. The chain combines TRBV6-6 with TRBJ1-4; 7 nucleotides agree with TRBD1. Trimming cost V 5 bases and J 8 bases; bases outside gene matches: 11. Per germline, CDR1 MNHNY and CDR2 SVGAGI (reference sequence). The CDR3 covers 15 residues.

In DNA form, the CDR3 reads TGTGCCAGCAGCTTAGAGGATAACGCGAACACCGGGGAGCTGTTTTTT. Its translation: CASSLEDNANTGELFF. This chain joins TRBV7-9 and TRBJ2-2; no clear D. The ends were cut back, 1 base at V and 0 bases at J, with 9 bases in the middle. Germline lookup yields CDR1 SEHNR and CDR2 FQNEAQ (reference sequence). This CDR3 contains 16 residues.

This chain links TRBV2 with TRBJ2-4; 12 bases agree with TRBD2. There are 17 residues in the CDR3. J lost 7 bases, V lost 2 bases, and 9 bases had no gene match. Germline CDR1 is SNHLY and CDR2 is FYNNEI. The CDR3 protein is CASSETLAGGPANIQYF. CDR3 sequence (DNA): TGTGCCAGCAGTGAAACCCTAGCGGGAGGGCCGGCGAACATTCAGTACTTC.